This passage covers 26 T cell receptor beta chains from one sample sequenced in a study of blood T cell repertoires in COVID-19. TCRdb's table, derived via immunoSEQ multiplex PCR, lists solely in-frame clones and lacks some. The table has hundreds of thousands of clones, about 90% seen once. Input material: peripheral blood. Receptors originate from a young woman with COVID-19, enrolled during active disease.

The genes are TRBV18 and TRBJ2-7; TRBD1 matches 10 bases. Trimming cost V 2 bases and J 3 bases; bases outside gene matches: 4. From germline, CDR1 is KGHSH and CDR2 LQKENI. This CDR3 has 15 amino acids. CDR3: CASSPNRTGGYEQYF. CDR3 coding DNA: TGTGCCAGCTCACCAAACAGGACAGGGGGCTACGAGCAGTACTTC.

In this sample, this clone turned up once. This rearrangement joins TRBV28 to TRBJ1-5; D not resolved. Trimming pared 1 base from V and 3 bases from J, leaving 7 bases between. Looked up from germline, CDR1 is MDHEN and CDR2 is SYDVKM. This CDR3 is 14 amino acids long. The CDR3 sequence: CASSLSVINQPQHF. The CDR3 nucleotides are TGTGCCAGCAGTTTATCAGTTATCAATCAGCCCCAGCATTTT.

The J gene is TRBJ1-2, the V gene TRBV6-1; tentatively, D is TRBD1 (6 bases). The length of the CDR3 is 16 residues. Per germline, CDR1 MNHNS and CDR2 SASEGT. Trimming stripped 1 base from V and 4 bases from J, with 16 bases between. The CDR3 region is CASSEEQGSYGYGYTF. Here the CDR3 DNA reads TGTGCCAGCAGTGAAGAGCAGGGGTCGTACGGCTATGGCTACACCTTC.

The gene calls are TRBV27 and TRBJ1-5; D uncertain. Germline V gives CDR1 MNHEY, CDR2 SMNVEV (reference sequence). V was cut by 3 bases and J by 0 bases, with 12 bases left in between. This CDR3 is 16 amino acids long. CDR3 region: CASSFSSQFSNQPQHF. The CDR3 DNA reads TGTGCCAGCAGTTTTTCTTCCCAGTTTAGCAATCAGCCCCAGCATTTT.

Points on this clone: This sample also contains other DNA sequences that code for the same CDR3. V usage is TRBV30 and J usage is TRBJ2-1; D unclear. The germline CDR1 and CDR2 sequences are GTSNPN and SVGIG (reference sequence). The CDR3 is 12 residues long. Trimming pared 2 bases from V and 2 bases from J, leaving 4 bases between. DNA for the CDR3: TGTGCCTGGAGTTCAGCCTACAATGAGCAGTTCTTC. Its protein product is CAWSSAYNEQFF.

Points on this clone: This CDR3 is also generated by other DNA sequences in the sample. The J gene is TRBJ2-5, the V gene TRBV29-1; maybe TRBD1 (5 bases). The CDR3 sequence is 11 residues long. Trimming stripped 4 bases from V and 5 bases from J, with 8 bases between. Germline V CDR1 and CDR2: SQVTM, ANQGSEA. Here the CDR3 reads CSVGGRETQYF. DNA of the CDR3: TGCAGCGTTGGGGGCAGGGAGACCCAGTACTTC.

The chain has TRBV19 and TRBJ1-3; 7 nucleotides line up with TRBD1. Germline values: CDR1 LNHDA, CDR2 SQIVND (reference sequence). The junction had 11 bases not matched to a gene; V was cut back by 11 bases and J by 1 base. The length of the CDR3 is 15 residues. The CDR3 region is CASFGGQYSGNTIYF. CDR3 coding DNA: TGTGCCTCCTTTGGGGGACAGTATTCTGGAAACACCATATATTTT.

The rearrangement uses TRBV5-4 and TRBJ1-5, with D possibly matching TRBD1 (6 bases). V shed 4 bases and J shed 8 bases, with 10 bases lying between them. The V gene's germline CDR1 is SGHNT and CDR2 YYREEE (reference sequence). The CDR3 contains 12 residues. The CDR3 bases are TGTGCCAGCAGCAAGGGGGGGGAGCCCCAGCATTTT. This encodes CASSKGGEPQHF.

V gene TRBV6-5 combines with J gene TRBJ1-6; D is ambiguous. Trimming removed 2 bases from V and 6 bases from J, with 11 bases in between. CDR3 length: 15 residues. The germline CDR1 and CDR2 sequences are MNHEY and SVGAGI. CDR3 protein: CASSYKTELNSPLHF. CDR3 coding DNA: TGTGCCAGCAGTTACAAGACTGAGCTTAATTCACCCCTCCACTTT.

The V gene is TRBV2, the J gene TRBJ2-2, with 8 bases identical to TRBD1. V shed 7 bases, J shed 3 bases, and the junction held 7 bases outside the gene matches. Germline CDR1 is SNHLY and CDR2 is FYNNEI. The CDR3 spans 15 residues. CDR3 bases: TGTGCCAGCAAACTACAGGGGGTGTACACCGGGGAGCTGTTTTTT. Translating gives CASKLQGVYTGELFF.

The chain links TRBV9 to TRBJ2-1; maybe TRBD1 (6 bases). Germline assignment: CDR1 SGDLS and CDR2 YYNGEE. This CDR3 has 15 residues. V was clipped by 2 bases and J by 0 bases, with 9 bases between them. The CDR3 DNA sequence: TGTGCCAGCAGCGTTTCAGGGGACTCCTACAATGAGCAGTTCTTC. Encoded protein: CASSVSGDSYNEQFF. The full variable domain, its missing parts supplied by reference TRBV9 and TRBJ2-1, is DSGVTQTPKHLITATGQRVTLRCSPRSGDLSVYWYQQSLDQGLQFLIQYYNGEERAKGNILERFSAQQFPDLHSELNLSSLELGDSALYFCASSVSGDSYNEQFFGPGTRLTVL.

The chain uses TRBV6-6 and TRBJ2-3; no clear D. The CDR3 consists of 12 residues. Trimming took 6 bases from V and 6 from J, leaving 10 bases between them. Germline V gene lookup returns CDR1 MNHNY and CDR2 SVGAGI (reference sequence). Written as DNA, the CDR3 is TGTGCCAGCAGCCCTGTGCGGGATACGCAGTATTTT. This gives the protein CASSPVRDTQYF.

This chain links TRBV19 with TRBJ2-2, with TRBD2 identical over 7 bases. The CDR3 consists of 15 residues. V was clipped by 7 bases and J by 5 bases; unmatched bases: 10. Germline assignment: CDR1 LNHDA and CDR2 SQIVND (reference sequence). CDR3 DNA sequence: TGTGCCAGTAAGTCGGCGGGAGTGGAGACCGGGGAGCTGTTTTTT. Translating gives CASKSAGVETGELFF.

This chain uses TRBV18 with TRBJ1-5, with D possibly being TRBD1 (6 bases). CDR3 size: 16 residues. The V and J ends lost 5 bases and 9 bases respectively, with 23 bases between them. Germline V gene lookup returns CDR1 KGHSH and CDR2 LQKENI. CDR3 DNA sequence: TGTGCCAGCTCAAGGAGACAGGCCGATGGATTGATGCCCCAGCATTTT. Translation gives CASSRRQADGLMPQHF.

This chain links TRBV3-1 (or the pseudogene TRBV3-2) with TRBJ2-7, with a tentative D call TRBD2 (7 bases). V was clipped by 1 base and J by 6 bases, with 13 bases between them. CDR3 length: 14 residues. Germline lookup yields CDR1 LGHDT and CDR2 YNNKEL (reference sequence). The CDR3: CASSQGGGAGEQYF. Written as DNA, the CDR3 is TGTGCCAGCAGCCAAGGTGGGGGGGCCGGCGAGCAGTACTTC.

The chain uses TRBV19 and TRBJ1-2; TRBD1 agrees at 9 bases. The CDR3 consists of 15 residues. With 4 bases clipped from V and 4 bases from J, the junction kept 7 bases outside the gene matches. The germline gives CDR1 LNHDA, CDR2 SQIVND (reference sequence). The CDR3 region is CASSTGTGLSYGYTF. The CDR3 nucleotides read TGTGCCAGTAGTACGGGGACAGGGTTGAGCTATGGCTACACCTTC.

The V and J genes are TRBV24-1 and TRBJ2-3, with TRBD1 as a possible D gene (5 bases). CDR1 KGHDR and CDR2 SFDVKD come from the germline V gene. The CDR3 contains 12 residues. V was trimmed by 4 bases and J by 6 bases, leaving 7 bases between them. CDR3 sequence: CATSEAGDTQYF. CDR3 sequence (DNA): TGTGCCACCAGTGAGGCAGGGGATACGCAGTATTTT.

This clone showed up just a few times. This chain uses TRBV4-2 with TRBJ2-7, with TRBD2 matching over 8 bases. CDR1 and CDR2 from the germline V gene are LGHNA and YNFKEQ. The J segment lost 2 bases and the V segment lost 3 bases, leaving 3 bases of the junction unmatched. The CDR3 is 14 residues long. The CDR3 DNA reads TGTGCCAGCAGCCACGGGACTAGGACCTACGAGCAGTACTTC. It translates to CASSHGTRTYEQYF.

The chain carries TRBV28 and TRBJ2-5; 11 bases agree with TRBD1. Germline V lookup: CDR1 MDHEN, CDR2 SYDVKM. The CDR3 sequence is 13 residues long. With V trimmed by 10 bases and J by 2 bases, 3 bases remained unmatched. The CDR3 loop is CATRDRGQETQYF. The CDR3 coding sequence is TGTGCCACCCGGGACAGGGGGCAAGAGACCCAGTACTTC.

The genes are TRBV9 and TRBJ2-3, with a tentative D call TRBD2 (7 bases). CDR1 is SGDLS, CDR2 YYNGEE, per germline. The ends were cut back, 0 bases at V and 5 bases at J, with 16 bases in the middle. This CDR3 region has 16 residues. CDR3 protein: CASSVAGGSLGDTQYF. The CDR3, as DNA: TGTGCCAGCAGCGTAGCGGGGGGCTCCCTGGGAGATACGCAGTATTTT.

DNA of the CDR3: TGTGCCAGCAGCTCCTCCCAGGGACTAGATAGAAACGAGCAGTACTTC. Translated: CASSSSQGLDRNEQYF. This sequence joins TRBV27 and TRBJ2-7; 8 bases line up with TRBD2. The CDR3 runs to 16 residues. Germline-derived CDR1 and CDR2 are MNHEY and SMNVEV (reference sequence). V lost 6 bases to trimming and J lost 5 bases; unmatched junction nucleotides: 15.

Of note for this clone: In the same sample, other DNA sequences code for this CDR3. V and J are TRBV19 and TRBJ1-1; TRBD1 matches at 8 bases. CDR1 and CDR2 (germline): LNHDA, SQIVND (reference sequence). This CDR3 spans 14 amino acids. The V segment lost 5 bases and the J segment 1 base; nucleotides outside the gene matches: 3. Here the CDR3 DNA reads TGTGCCAGTAGTCCGACAGGGGCGAACACTGAAGCTTTCTTT. It codes for CASSPTGANTEAFF. The variable domain in full, completed from reference TRBV19 and TRBJ1-1, reads DGGITQSPKYLFRKEGQNVTLSCEQNLNHDAMYWYRQDPGQGLRLIYYSQIVNDFQKGDIAEGYSVSREKKESFPLTVTSAQKNPTAFYLCASSPTGANTEAFFGQGTRLTVV.

This clone was counted once. The chain is built from TRBV7-8 and TRBJ2-7, with 14 positions matching TRBD2. The germline V gene has CDR1 SGHVS and CDR2 FQNEAQ. This CDR3 comprises 18 residues. Trimming at V came to 4 bases and at J to 1 base, leaving 9 bases not matched to a gene. Here the CDR3 DNA reads TGTGCCAGCAGCTCGGGGACTAGCGGGAGAGGGCTGTCCTACGAGCAGTACTTC. Translation: CASSSGTSGRGLSYEQYF.

This chain uses TRBV2 with TRBJ1-6, with D unclear. Germline V gene data show CDR1 as SNHLY and CDR2 as FYNNEI. Trimming took 7 bases from V and 9 from J, leaving 7 bases between them. The CDR3 runs 11 residues. The CDR3 nucleotides are TGTGCCAGCAAAGCTGGTTCACCCCTCCACTTT. It codes for CASKAGSPLHF.

J is TRBJ1-1 and V is TRBV12-3 or TRBV12-4; D uncertain. V lost 1 base and J lost 7, with 10 bases in between. The length of the CDR3 is 13 residues. The CDR3 DNA reads TGTGCCAGCAGTTTAGGAGGTTATGGTGAAGCTTTCTTT. Translating gives CASSLGGYGEAFF.

This clone was seen only a few times. This sequence joins TRBV7-2 and TRBJ1-2; D ambiguous. CDR1 and CDR2 (germline): SGHTA, FQGNSA. The CDR3 length is 12 residues. V shed 4 bases and J shed 6 bases, with 9 bases lying between them. The CDR3 sequence is CASSSERNGYTF. The CDR3 DNA is TGTGCCAGCAGCTCGGAGAGAAATGGCTACACCTTC.